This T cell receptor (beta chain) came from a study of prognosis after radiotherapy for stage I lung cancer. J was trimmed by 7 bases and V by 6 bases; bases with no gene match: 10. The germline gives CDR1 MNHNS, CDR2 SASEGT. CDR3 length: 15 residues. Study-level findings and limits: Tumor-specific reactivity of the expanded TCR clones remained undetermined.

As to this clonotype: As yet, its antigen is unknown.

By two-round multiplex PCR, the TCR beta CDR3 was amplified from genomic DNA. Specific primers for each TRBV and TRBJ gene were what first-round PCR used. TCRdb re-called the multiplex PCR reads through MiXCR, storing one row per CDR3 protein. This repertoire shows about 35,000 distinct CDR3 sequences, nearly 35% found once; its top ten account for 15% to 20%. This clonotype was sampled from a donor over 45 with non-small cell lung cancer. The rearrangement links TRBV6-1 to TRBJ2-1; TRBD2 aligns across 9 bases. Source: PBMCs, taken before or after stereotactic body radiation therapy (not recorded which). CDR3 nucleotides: TGTGCCAGCAGCATGCTAGCGGGGATGGGGAATGAGCAGTTCTTC. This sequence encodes CASSMLAGMGNEQFF.